The 18 T cell receptor beta chains given below trace back to one sample, sequenced in a study of T cell responses to AZD1222 COVID-19 vaccine. Data came from immunoSEQ multiplex PCR; TCRdb stores just in-frame clones and leaves some out. The sample has 150,000 to 200,000 clones, almost 95% seen once. Material: peripheral blood, obtained on day 0 of AZD1222 vaccination. These receptors were obtained from an adult in good health.

The chain is built from TRBV28 and TRBJ1-5; a possible D gene is TRBD1 (6 bases). V shed 3 bases and J shed 7 bases, with 13 bases lying between them. The CDR3 contains 14 residues. Germline V gives CDR1 MDHEN, CDR2 SYDVKM. CDR3 nucleotide sequence: TGTGCCAGCAGTTTCCCGGACAGTTGGCAGCCCCAGCATTTT. Encoded protein: CASSFPDSWQPQHF.

The chain uses TRBV7-9 and TRBJ1-4; D might be TRBD1 (6 bases). CDR1 and CDR2 from the germline V gene are SEHNR and FQNEAQ (reference sequence). The CDR3 runs to 14 residues. V lost 8 bases and J lost 7, with 17 bases in between. The CDR3 DNA is TGTGCCAGCTCACCCTCAGGGGTCGGTGAAAAACTGTTTTTT. It yields the protein CASSPSGVGEKLFF.

This clone has a single count. The CDR3 nucleotides read TGTGCCAGCAGCGTAGACAGGGATCTTAACACCGGGGAGCTGTTTTTT. Encoded protein: CASSVDRDLNTGELFF. The chain couples TRBV9 to TRBJ2-2; tentative D call: TRBD1 (6 bases). This CDR3 comprises 16 residues. Germline CDR1 and CDR2: SGDLS and YYNGEE. Between the trimmed V and J ends, which lost 0 bases and 2 bases, there was a span of 11 bases. The variable domain in full, completed from reference TRBV9 and TRBJ2-2, reads DSGVTQTPKHLITATGQRVTLRCSPRSGDLSVYWYQQSLDQGLQFLIQYYNGEERAKGNILERFSAQQFPDLHSELNLSSLELGDSALYFCASSVDRDLNTGELFFGEGSRLTVL.

V gene TRBV11-2 combines with J gene TRBJ1-2; D gene uncertain. The CDR3 extends over 15 amino acids. Trimming shortened V by 1 base and J by 5 bases, and 14 bases separated the two germline ends. Germline V lookup: CDR1 SGHAT, CDR2 FQNNGV. DNA for the CDR3: TGTGCCAGCAGCTTAGGAGGCAGGACCATATATGGCTACACCTTC. Amino acid sequence: CASSLGGRTIYGYTF. Full variable domain (missing parts from reference TRBV11-2 and TRBJ1-2): EAGVAQSPRYKIIEKRQSVAFWCNPISGHATLYWYQQILGQGPKLLIQFQNNGVVDDSQLPKDRFSAERLKGVDSTLKIQPAKLEDSAVYLCASSLGGRTIYGYTFGSGTRLTVV.

On this clone itself: The junction departs from germline at one end; a sequencing error may be responsible. The chain has TRBV12-3 or TRBV12-4 and TRBJ1-1; a weak D match, TRBD1 (5 bases). The CDR3 spans 13 residues. The CDR3 loop reads CASSFGQGTVAFF. The CDR3 region has the DNA TGTGCCAGCAGTTTTGGGCAGGGAACTGTAGCTTTCTTT.

The chain recombines TRBV6-5 with TRBJ1-6; D remains ambiguous. V lost 0 bases to trimming and J lost 5 bases, with 11 bases between them. From germline, CDR1 is MNHEY and CDR2 SVGAGI. The CDR3 is made up of 16 amino acids. The CDR3 reads CASSYSHRSNNSPLHF. The CDR3 DNA reads as TGTGCCAGCAGTTACTCTCACAGATCCAATAATTCACCCCTCCACTTT.

The V call is TRBV6-5, the J call TRBJ2-3; TRBD1 agrees at 7 bases. The CDR3 runs 13 residues. Losses at the gene ends were 10 bases for V and 3 bases for J; bases not matched to a gene: 7. CDR1 is MNHEY, CDR2 SVGAGI, per germline. CDR3 sequence reads: CANRDSRTDTQYF. The CDR3 nucleotides read TGTGCCAACCGGGACAGCAGGACAGATACGCAGTATTTT.

In this sample, this clone turned up a few times. The rearrangement links TRBV10-3 to TRBJ2-3; the match to TRBD2 covers 8 bases. CDR1 and CDR2 (germline): ENHRY, SYGVKD. The CDR3 loop spans 15 amino acids. With 7 bases clipped from V and 6 bases from J, the junction kept 12 bases outside the gene matches. In nucleotides, the CDR3 is TGTGCCATCACCAAAGGGACTAGAAATGTTGATACGCAGTATTTT. It specifies CAITKGTRNVDTQYF.

The chain links TRBV5-1 to TRBJ2-1; 12 bases fit TRBD2. The V gene end was trimmed by 6 bases and the J gene end by 6 bases; junction bases not matched to a gene: 7. CDR3 length: 15 residues. Looked up from germline, CDR1 is SGHRS and CDR2 is YFSETQ. The CDR3 DNA reads as TGCGCCAGCACCCTTCTGACTAGCGGGAGCAATGAGCAGTTCTTC. It encodes CASTLLTSGSNEQFF.

V and J are TRBV9 and TRBJ2-3; the match to TRBD2 covers 9 bases. This CDR3 region has 16 residues. Losses at the gene ends were 3 bases for V and 2 bases for J; bases not matched to a gene: 7. Germline V gives CDR1 SGDLS, CDR2 YYNGEE. The CDR3 region has the DNA TGTGCCAGCAGCGCCTTGCTAGCGGGGCACACAGATACGCAGTATTTT. Translating gives CASSALLAGHTDTQYF.

This chain uses TRBV11-2 with TRBJ1-2; perhaps TRBD1 as D (6 bases). Trimming left V 5 bases short and J 1 base short, with 23 bases between. The germline V gene encodes CDR1 SGHAT and CDR2 FQNNGV. The CDR3 covers 18 residues. The DNA of the CDR3 is TGTGCCAGCAGCCATTATCGATTGACAGGACATATTAACTATGGCTACACCTTC. Encoded protein: CASSHYRLTGHINYGYTF.

V gene TRBV7-9 combines with J gene TRBJ1-2; D possibly corresponds to TRBD1 (5 bases). The CDR3 extends over 13 amino acids. Trimming cost V 5 bases and J 4 bases, with 11 bases left between them. The germline V gene has CDR1 SEHNR and CDR2 FQNEAQ (reference sequence). The CDR3 reads CASSAPGTYGYTF. The CDR3 DNA reads TGTGCCAGCAGCGCACCCGGGACCTATGGCTACACCTTC.

The J gene is TRBJ1-6, the V gene TRBV4-3, with 7 bases that match TRBD1. This CDR3 is 18 amino acids long. Per the germline V gene, CDR1 is LGHNA and CDR2 is YSLEER. The J segment lost 10 bases and the V segment lost 1 base, leaving 16 bases of the junction unmatched. The CDR3 sequence is CASSQALLGGVAGSPLHF. CDR3 sequence (DNA): TGCGCCAGCAGCCAAGCCCTACTAGGGGGCGTCGCGGGGTCACCCCTCCACTTT.

The V gene is TRBV6-5, the J gene TRBJ2-7; 8 positions agree with TRBD2. J was trimmed by 6 bases and V by 2 bases; bases with no gene match: 3. This CDR3 has 13 amino acids. CDR1 is MNHEY and CDR2 is SVGAGI in the germline V gene. The CDR3 DNA is TGTGCCAGCAGTTACGAGGCGGGAGGCGAGCAGTACTTC. Protein product: CASSYEAGGEQYF.

The rearrangement uses TRBV24-1 and TRBJ1-2; 7 nucleotides match TRBD1. Per germline, CDR1 KGHDR and CDR2 SFDVKD. CDR3 length: 14 residues. Trimming cost V 4 bases and J 3 bases; bases outside gene matches: 4. CDR3 amino acids: CATSDAGTDYGYTF. For the CDR3, the DNA is TGTGCCACCAGTGACGCCGGGACAGACTATGGCTACACCTTC.

This CDR3 reads CSGRAGGSEKLFF. The CDR3, as DNA: TGCAGCGGAAGGGCAGGGGGAAGTGAAAAACTGTTTTTT. The chain employs TRBV29-1 and TRBJ1-4; 7 bases fit TRBD1. With 7 bases clipped from V and 7 bases from J, the junction kept 9 bases outside the gene matches. The CDR3 is made up of 13 amino acids. CDR1 and CDR2 (germline): SQVTM, ANQGSEA. The variable domain in full, with the rest retrieved from reference TRBV29-1 and TRBJ1-4, is SAVISQKPSRDICQRGTSLTIQCQVDSQVTMMFWYRQQPGQSLTLIATANQGSEATYESGFVIDKFPISRPNLTFSTLTVSNMSPEDSSIYLCSGRAGGSEKLFFGSGTQLSVL.

A few counts support this clone. The chain carries TRBV20-1 and TRBJ1-1, with unresolved D. The length of the CDR3 is 12 residues. From germline, CDR1 is DFQATT and CDR2 SNEGSKA (reference sequence). Trimming stripped 3 bases from V and 3 bases from J, with 8 bases between. CDR3 sequence: CSASSPDTEAFF. The CDR3 coding sequence is TGCAGTGCTAGTTCGCCAGACACTGAAGCTTTCTTT.

V is TRBV6-1 and J is TRBJ2-7; D is undetermined. CDR1 and CDR2 from the germline V gene are MNHNS and SASEGT. Deletions cut 3 bases from V and 3 bases from J, with 12 bases between. CDR3 size: 14 residues. The CDR3 DNA follows: TGTGCCAGCAGTGATAGAACCCTCGGCTACGAGCAGTACTTC. Amino acids: CASSDRTLGYEQYF.